The rows below give T cell receptor beta chains drawn from one sample of a study of technical replicates of blood from a handful of donors. Repertoires were generated with immunoSEQ multiplex PCR, while TCRdb's copy carries only in-frame clones and drops some. The sample shows roughly 52,000 clones, roughly 96% of them seen only once. Specimen: PBMCs. All receptors derive from a human donor in good health. Some clones in this sample may be carry-over from other donors' samples. CDR3s include the opening cysteine and the closing phenylalanine or tryptophan. The D gene is left open where the match is weak. Size tells how often a clone was seen (once, few, many) or the class of an expanded clone, and some rows leave it out.

CDR3 DNA,CDR3 protein,V gene,clone size,D gene,J gene
TGTGCCAGCAGTAGGACAGGGGTGGGCACTGAAGCTTTCTTT,CASSRTGVGTEAFF,TRBV27,NA,TRBD1,TRBJ1-1
TGTGCCAGCAGTATACCCCGGGGAGAGACCCAGTACTTC,CASSIPRGETQYF,TRBV27,NA,NA,TRBJ2-5
TGTGCCAGCAGCTTAGGTCTAGCTAACTACGAGCAGTACTTC,CASSLGLANYEQYF,TRBV7-2,NA,NA,TRBJ2-7
TGTGCCAGCTCACAGGGGGGGACTGAAGCTTTCTTT,CASSQGGTEAFF,TRBV18,NA,NA,TRBJ1-1
TGTGCCAGCAGCTGGGGACAGGGGTTTGATAGCTACACCTTC,CASSWGQGFDSYTF,TRBV7-2,NA,TRBD1,TRBJ1-2
TGCGCCAGCAGCCAAGATCGTGCGGGGTACGAGCAGTTCTTC,CASSQDRAGYEQFF,TRBV4-3,NA,NA,TRBJ2-1
TGTGCCAGCAGCTTCATGAACACTGAAGCTTTCTTT,CASSFMNTEAFF,TRBV7-2,NA,NA,TRBJ1-1
TGTGCCAGCAGTTACTCGACTAGAGATACGCAGTATTTT,CASSYSTRDTQYF,TRBV6-6,once,NA,TRBJ2-3
TGTGCCAGCAGCCAAGATGTAGCGGGATACTATGGCTACACCTTC,CASSQDVAGYYGYTF,TRBV4-2,NA,NA,TRBJ1-2
TGCGCCAGCAGTCAACAGGGGGGCACTGAAGCTTTCTTT,CASSQQGGTEAFF,TRBV5-1,once,TRBD1,TRBJ1-1
TGTGCCAGCAGTTTACTCTCCCCGACTAGCACAGATACGCAGTATTTT,CASSLLSPTSTDTQYF,TRBV27,NA,NA,TRBJ2-3
TGTGCCAGCAGCCACATAATGACAGGCTATAATTCACCCCTCCACTTT,CASSHIMTGYNSPLHF,TRBV14,once,NA,TRBJ1-6
TGTGCCAGCAGTTTTACAGGGGGACCCTACGAGCAGTACTTC,CASSFTGGPYEQYF,TRBV25-1,NA,TRBD1,TRBJ2-7
TGTGCCAGCAGTCGGACTAGCGGGAGTTTCAATGAGCAGTTCTTC,CASSRTSGSFNEQFF,TRBV5-4,once,TRBD2,TRBJ2-1
TGTGCCAGCAGTGGAGGGACTAGCGGGGGGGGGTTCACCTACGAGCAGTACTTC,CASSGGTSGGGFTYEQYF,TRBV25-1,NA,TRBD2,TRBJ2-7
TGCGCCAGCAGACGGAATTGGGCGCTAGCGGGAGGCAGTGAGCAGTACTTC,CASRRNWALAGGSEQYF,TRBV5-1,NA,TRBD2,TRBJ2-7
TGTGCCACCAGCAGAGATGGGCAGGGGGCAGATACGCAGTATTTT,CATSRDGQGADTQYF,TRBV15,NA,TRBD1,TRBJ2-3
TGCGCCAGCAGCTGGGGACAGGGGGTTTACAATGAGCAGTTCTTC,CASSWGQGVYNEQFF,TRBV5-1,NA,TRBD1,TRBJ2-1
TGTGCCAGCAGCCTAAGGACAGGGACCTACGAGCAGTACTTC,CASSLRTGTYEQYF,TRBV14,once,TRBD1,TRBJ2-7
TGTGCCAGCTCCCCATTCGGGTCCTACGAGCAGTACTTC,CASSPFGSYEQYF,TRBV7-6,NA,NA,TRBJ2-7
TGTGCCAGTAGTATTGGGGCCCTGGGGGGCTACACCTTC,CASSIGALGGYTF,TRBV19,NA,NA,TRBJ1-2
TGTGCCAGCAGCAAACCGGGTGGAACTGAAGCTTTCTTT,CASSKPGGTEAFF,TRBV7-9,NA,NA,TRBJ1-1
TGTGCCAGCAGTTCTCCTCTGACAGGGGCGGGCTATGGCTACACCTTC,CASSSPLTGAGYGYTF,TRBV6-5,NA,TRBD1,TRBJ1-2
TGTGCCAGCTCCCGGGGGGGGGATGGGTCACCCCTCCACTTT,CASSRGGDGSPLHF,TRBV5-5,NA,NA,TRBJ1-6
TGCGCCAGCAGCTGGACAGGGTCATCCTACAATGAGCAGTTCTTC,CASSWTGSSYNEQFF,TRBV5-1,NA,TRBD1,TRBJ2-1
TGTGCCAGCAGCGCAGGGGGAGGCTACGAGCAGTACTTC,CASSAGGGYEQYF,TRBV11-3,NA,NA,TRBJ2-7
TGTGCCAGCAGCTCCCCTTTACTACGGGGCGGGGGCAGCACAGATACGCAGTATTTT,CASSSPLLRGGGSTDTQYF,TRBV7-2,NA,NA,TRBJ2-3
TGTGCCAGCAGTCGCGGACAGGGTCAGCCCCAGCATTTT,CASSRGQGQPQHF,TRBV6-6,NA,TRBD1,TRBJ1-5
TGTGCCAGCAGCCGTGGGACTCAAGAGACCCAGTACTTC,CASSRGTQETQYF,TRBV7-3,once,NA,TRBJ2-5
TGTGCCAGCAGACCTCCGGACAGCTCGCACTACACTGAAGCTTTCTTT,CASRPPDSSHYTEAFF,TRBV7-9,NA,NA,TRBJ1-1
TGTGCCAGCAGCCGGGGGACAGGGGAAAACAATCAGCCCCAGCATTTT,CASSRGTGENNQPQHF,TRBV7-9,NA,TRBD1,TRBJ1-5
TGTGCCAGTACCATAACAGGGAATCAGCCCCAGCATTTT,CASTITGNQPQHF,TRBV19,once,NA,TRBJ1-5
TGTGCCAGCAGTTATAGGTCCAGCGGAGTCTCCTACGAGCAGTACTTC,CASSYRSSGVSYEQYF,TRBV6-5,NA,NA,TRBJ2-7
TGTGCCACCAGCAGAGGAGGACAGGGACGTGGCTACACCTTC,CATSRGGQGRGYTF,TRBV15,NA,TRBD1,TRBJ1-2
TGCGCCAGCAGCCGGACTAGCGGGGGATTGGGCAATGAGCAGTTCTTC,CASSRTSGGLGNEQFF,TRBV4-1,NA,TRBD2,TRBJ2-1
TGTGCCAGCAGGGACCGGGACTCTCGATTATGGGCCGAGCAGTACTTC,CASRDRDSRLWAEQYF,TRBV7-8,NA,NA,TRBJ2-7
TGTGCCAGCAGCCTACAGGGGACTTCCCCGTATAACTATGGCTACACCTTC,CASSLQGTSPYNYGYTF,TRBV7-9,NA,TRBD1,TRBJ1-2
TGTGCCAGTAGTATCGGTCTACAGGCCACGGGCACCCGCTACAATGAGCAGTTCTTC,CASSIGLQATGTRYNEQFF,TRBV19,NA,NA,TRBJ2-1
TGTGCCAGCACCCTTGCGACAGGCAATTCACCCCTCCACTTT,CASTLATGNSPLHF,TRBV7-9,NA,NA,TRBJ1-6
TGCGCCAGCAGCAGGGGATGGGGGACAGGGGCTTCGAAAAACATTCAGTACTTC,CASSRGWGTGASKNIQYF,TRBV5-1,NA,TRBD1,TRBJ2-4
TGTGCCACCAGCTCCCGAAGGAGAGGGACATCGCATCAGCCCCAGCATTTT,CATSSRRRGTSHQPQHF,TRBV15,NA,NA,TRBJ1-5
TGTGCCAGCAGCTTGGACAGAAACACTGAAGCTTTCTTT,CASSLDRNTEAFF,TRBV5-4,NA,NA,TRBJ1-1
TGTGCCAGCAGCCCCAGTCTCACCCAGAACATTCAGTACTTC,CASSPSLTQNIQYF,TRBV7-9,NA,NA,TRBJ2-4
TGTGCCTGGGACTTTGGGGGGACTAGCACAGATACGCAGTATTTT,CAWDFGGTSTDTQYF,TRBV30,NA,NA,TRBJ2-3
TGTGCCAGCAGGGGACAGTCCCCCGGGGAGCTGTTTTTT,CASRGQSPGELFF,TRBV9,once,TRBD1,TRBJ2-2
TGTGCCAGTCTGTTAGCGGGAGGATCGGCCACAGATACGCAGTATTTT,CASLLAGGSATDTQYF,TRBV6-6,NA,TRBD2,TRBJ2-3